This T cell receptor beta chain was observed in a study of shared clonotypes between healthy human individuals (dated by TCRdb to 2020 to 2022). Notes on the research overall: The cohort comprised a couple of women and a few men aged 18 to 49 years. Per donor, three plates each were used for CD4 naive and CD4 memory, two for CD8 naive, and one for CD8 memory. To estimate repertoire size and how much clonotypes are shared between individuals, the study performed deep sequencing of blood TCR repertoires from 4 to 6 healthy adults. Libraries were prepared and TCR repertoires were sequenced by different laboratories using diverse techniques, in order to increase sequencing depth and limit assay-specific biases. Leukapheresis yielded between about 0.94 and 10 billion PBMCs per donor. Overall results and qualifications from the work: The small number of donors limited the genetic and exposure-history diversity represented. Across four donors, around 5.4% of naive CD4, roughly 3.5% of naive CD8, about 2% of memory CD4, and approximately 0.42% of memory CD8 clonotypes were shared. Larger estimated clonotype richness was generally found for naive subsets than for memory subsets. Incomplete sequencing was indicated by rarefaction of sorted-subset datasets, despite the large sequencing depth. Based on pairwise subsampling, the degree of clonotype sharing among donors was expected to be affected by sequencing depth. Clonotypes shared by all four sorted-subset donors showed higher generation probabilities than non-shared clonotypes. Sampling was restricted to blood, and TCR repertoires in tissues likely differ from the TCR repertoires found in blood.

TCR CDR3 regions were amplified from genomic DNA by multiplex PCR using the deep immunoSEQ assay. Extracted genomic DNA from each cell subset was spread evenly across all wells of several immunoSEQ 96-well plates, with each plate serving as a replicate. For sorted subsets, approximately 200 ng of genomic DNA, equivalent to some 30,000 T cell genomes, went into each replicate PCR. Purified libraries were quantified with a Qubit 3.0 fluorometer, sized on a Bioanalyzer 2100, and re-quantified with the KAPA Library Quantification kit. A separate single-read 150-cycle Illumina NextSeq 550 flow cell was used to sequence each immunoSEQ 96-well plate. As for how the authors treated the data: Because the immunoSEQ output included only junctional sequences and no quality scores, the filtering could not be the same as the filtering used for full-length reads. Sequences were annotated with PyIR, a Python wrapper for IgBLAST v1.9, and V/J genes and CDR3 were assigned using IMGT germline references. Reads were removed for weak V/J assignments (E-value above 1e-6), missing CDR3, stop codons, out-of-frame junctions, or ambiguous translated residues. V3J clonotypes were defined as sequences sharing an identical inferred V gene, J gene, and CDR3 amino acid sequence. To compute the percentage overlap between repertoires, the number of shared unique clonotypes was divided by the size of the smaller repertoire. RTK rarefaction, the Chao1 estimator, and Recon v2.1 estimates of unobserved clonotypes were used to assess repertoire richness. OLGA was used to compute generation probabilities for all TCRbeta clonotypes that the gDNA method yielded from a few donors. TCRdb holds this immuneACCESS table with in-frame rearrangements only. Some clones are missing; in checked studies, unresolved V genes explain under half, and the rest has no known cause. V and J calls and clone size are given by that table; D and trimming were obtained from the DNA. For this sample there are approximately 600,000 clones; around 95% appear just once. Approximately 0.12% of the sample is taken by the ten largest.

CD8 naive samples were obtained by positive selection for CCR7 among CD45RO-negative cells, yielding a CD45RA+CCR7+ population from which TemRA cells were excluded. The donors were healthy, HIV-negative adults with no recently reported acute infections or vaccinations. Only Caucasian adults living in Nashville, Tennessee, USA were represented among the donors. Blood was collected by leukapheresis, and PBMCs were isolated by Ficoll-Histopaque density gradient centrifugation and then cryopreserved in liquid nitrogen vapor phase. Analytical flow cytometry was used to check the purity and quantity of every magnetically sorted T cell population. Genomic DNA was isolated from every sorted fraction and measured by UV absorbance on a Nanodrop 2000c. Regarding this clone: The antigen this receptor binds is unknown. No clone much larger than this one lies a single base away; base qualities are absent.

There are 14 amino acids in the CDR3, from cysteine to phenylalanine inclusive. The CDR3 DNA has 42 bases and is translated from base 1. Deletion took 4 bases off V and 1 base off J, with a span of 8 bases between the germline ends. CDR1 and CDR2, per the germline V gene, are MDHEN and SYDVKM. The chain is encoded by TRBV28 joined to TRBJ1-5; the D segment cannot be called with confidence. The specimen was naive CD8+ T cells sorted from blood. In light of the paper, this sample's cell subset or site label describes: CD45RA+CCR7+. This TCR came from a woman younger than 45 in good health. CDR3 protein: CASSYIGSNQPQHF. The nucleotide sequence reads as follows: TGTGCCAGCAGTTATATTGGGAGCAATCAGCCCCAGCATTTT. The variable domain in full, with residues beyond the CDR3 obtained from the reference TRBV28 and TRBJ1-5 genes, is DVKVTQSSRYLVKRTGEKVFLECVQDMDHENMFWYRQDPGLGLRLIYFSYDVKMKEKGDIPEGYSVSREKKERFSLILESASTNQTSMYLCASSYIGSNQPQHFGDGTRLSIL.